This T cell receptor beta chain emerged from a study of cytomegalovirus exposure and HLA in healthy donors. Study in general: Prior work identified 120 million or so unique TCR beta sequences in approximately 200 million T cells. Study-level results: Presence/absence results assume similar sequencing depth per donor, which may not hold. Overall, some 160 TCR beta chains were annotated as cytomegalovirus-associated. As a later analysis showed, a missense DCLRE1C variant was linked to trimming of TCR beta V- and J-genes.

V was cut by 6 bases and J by 7 bases, with 15 bases left in between. The CDR3 loop spans 13 amino acids. Per the germline V gene, CDR1 is LNHNV and CDR2 is YYDKDF (reference sequence). About this clone itself: The target antigen is unknown.

13 Jbeta primers and 60 Vbeta primers were used for the PCR. The assay was immunoSEQ multiplex PCR, and TCRdb's table has in-frame clones only and misses some. Among 170,000 or so clones listed, about 84% were seen once. Sequenced material: PBMCs. The sequence was obtained from a man younger than 30 in good health and CMV-seronegative. The chain joins TRBV15 to TRBJ1-2; the D gene is possibly TRBD1 (6 bases). CDR3 in amino acids: CATSSWTVLGYTF. DNA of the CDR3: TGTGCCACCAGTAGTTGGACAGTTCTTGGCTACACCTTC.